One sample yielded the 26 T cell receptor beta chains listed below, sequenced in a study of blood T cell repertoires in COVID-19. The protocol was immunoSEQ multiplex PCR, while the TCRdb copy is restricted to in-frame clones and leaves out a portion. The sample contains 130,000 to 150,000 clones, approximately 89% of which appear only once. Material: peripheral blood. The receptors originated from a woman aged 50 to 60 with acute or convalescent COVID-19.

This sequence joins TRBV7-8 and TRBJ2-7; perhaps TRBD2 as D (5 bases). The CDR3 is 14 amino acids. Trimming removed 4 bases from V and 2 bases from J, with 12 bases in between. Germline CDR1 is SGHVS and CDR2 is FQNEAQ. CDR3 sequence reads: CASSSREQPYEQYF. The DNA for the CDR3 is TGTGCCAGCAGCTCCCGGGAACAACCCTACGAGCAGTACTTC. Full variable domain (missing parts from reference TRBV7-8 and TRBJ2-7): GAGVSQSPRYKVAKRGQDVALRCDPISGHVSLFWYQQALGQGPEFLTYFQNEAQLDKSGLPSDRFFAERPEGSVSTLKIQRTQQEDSAVYLCASSSREQPYEQYFGPGTRLTVT.

The chain carries TRBV9 and TRBJ1-1; possible D gene TRBD1, 6 bases. Germline CDR1 SGDLS, CDR2 YYNGEE. CDR3 size: 14 residues. The ends were cut back, 1 base at V and 4 bases at J, with 11 bases in the middle. The CDR3 DNA is TGTGCCAGCAGCGTAAGCCCAGGGGCCACTGAAGCTTTCTTT. It translates to CASSVSPGATEAFF.

This chain links TRBV21-1 with TRBJ1-2; the D call of TRBD1 is as the table states it, not checked on the DNA. TRBV21-1 is a known pseudogene. The CDR3 sequence is 16 residues long. CDR3: CASSPRRRTGGGGYTF. The CDR3 coding sequence is TGTGCCAGCAGCCCCCGGCGGCGGACAGGGGGCGGGGGCTACACCTTC.

The chain combines TRBV5-1 with TRBJ2-7, with D possibly TRBD1 on 7 matching bases. Germline V gene data show CDR1 as SGHRS and CDR2 as YFSETQ. This CDR3 region has 14 residues. Trimming took 6 bases from V and 1 from J, leaving 14 bases between them. The CDR3 DNA reads as TGCGCCAGCACCCCGGGGGACAGTTCCTACGAGCAGTACTTC. Residues: CASTPGDSSYEQYF.

This chain joins TRBV10-3 and TRBJ1-5; D is perhaps TRBD1 (5 bases). The germline V gene has CDR1 ENHRY and CDR2 SYGVKD. Trimming stripped 5 bases from V and 6 bases from J, with 17 bases between. This CDR3 has 15 amino acids. The CDR3 sequence is CAISKEWGGAQPQHF. CDR3 sequence (DNA): TGTGCCATCAGTAAAGAGTGGGGGGGTGCTCAGCCCCAGCATTTT.

On this clone: Other DNA sequences in this specimen translate into the identical CDR3. The genes are TRBV5-1 and TRBJ2-7, with TRBD1 as a possible D gene (6 bases). The germline gives CDR1 SGHRS, CDR2 YFSETQ. The CDR3 consists of 11 residues. V was shortened by 8 bases and J by 4 bases, with 10 bases between the two germline ends. The DNA for the CDR3 is TGCGCCAGTTCGGACAGTTACGAGCAGTACTTC. Protein sequence: CASSDSYEQYF.

The chain combines TRBV28 with TRBJ1-2; D is uncertain. The germline V gene encodes CDR1 MDHEN and CDR2 SYDVKM. Between the trimmed V and J ends, which lost 6 bases and 3 bases, there was a span of 5 bases. The CDR3 has 11 residues. The CDR3 is CASRRYYGYTF. The CDR3 nucleotides are TGTGCCAGCAGGAGGTACTATGGCTACACCTTC.

The chain employs TRBV5-6 and TRBJ2-7; 10 bases agree with TRBD1. Germline V lookup: CDR1 SGHDT, CDR2 YYEEEE. The CDR3 is made up of 13 amino acids. Unmatched junction bases numbered 3, after V lost 3 bases and J lost 6 bases. Here the CDR3 DNA reads TGTGCCAGCAGCTGGGGGACAGGGGTCGAGCAGTACTTC. Its protein product is CASSWGTGVEQYF.

The chain uses TRBV5-4 and TRBJ2-1, with 14 bases matching TRBD2. The CDR3 extends over 18 amino acids. V was clipped by 3 bases and J by 7 bases; unmatched bases: 12. Germline V gives CDR1 SGHNT, CDR2 YYREEE (reference sequence). CDR3 in DNA: TGTGCCAGCAGCTCCCTGACTAGCGGGGGGGCCAGGTTGAATGAGCAGTTCTTC. Translation: CASSSLTSGGARLNEQFF. The full variable domain, its missing parts supplied by reference TRBV5-4 and TRBJ2-1, is ETGVTQSPTHLIKTRGQQVTLRCSSQSGHNTVSWYQQALGQGPQFIFQYYREEENGRGNFPPRFSGLQFPNYSSELNVNALELDDSALYLCASSSLTSGGARLNEQFFGPGTRLTVL.

The rearrangement uses TRBV10-3 and TRBJ1-4, with 9 bases identical to TRBD1. CDR3 length: 13 amino acids. V lost 10 bases and J lost 7; bases outside the gene matches: 7. The germline V gene has CDR1 ENHRY and CDR2 SYGVKD. The CDR3 protein is CATRQGDFEKLFF. The CDR3 nucleotides are TGTGCCACACGACAGGGGGATTTTGAAAAACTGTTTTTT.

The rearrangement uses TRBV29-1 and TRBJ2-1; TRBD2 agrees at 11 bases. The CDR3 has 14 residues. V lost 6 bases, J lost 6 bases, and 7 bases stayed unmatched. The germline V gene has CDR1 SQVTM and CDR2 ANQGSEA. CDR3 DNA sequence: TGCAGCGTGATTCAACTAGCGGGAGTCAATGAGCAGTTCTTC. It encodes CSVIQLAGVNEQFF.

The rearrangement uses TRBV28 and TRBJ1-2; tentatively, D is TRBD1 (5 bases). The CDR3 covers 11 residues. V dropped 2 bases and J dropped 8 bases, with 6 bases sitting between them. Germline CDR1 is MDHEN and CDR2 is SYDVKM. CDR3 sequence reads: CASSLQGGYTF. The CDR3 DNA reads as TGTGCCAGCAGTTTACAGGGCGGCTACACCTTC.

J is TRBJ1-5 and V is TRBV5-1; D gene unclear. The CDR3 consists of 13 residues. The germline gives CDR1 SGHRS, CDR2 YFSETQ. With 0 bases removed from V and 4 bases from J, the gap between germline ends came to 5 bases. The CDR3 reads CASSLGVNQPQHF. CDR3 nucleotide sequence: TGCGCCAGCAGCTTGGGAGTTAATCAGCCCCAGCATTTT.

The chain uses TRBV28 and TRBJ1-5; a possible D gene is TRBD1 (5 bases). Between the trimmed V and J ends, which lost 2 bases and 4 bases, there was a span of 12 bases. The germline V gene has CDR1 MDHEN and CDR2 SYDVKM. The length of the CDR3 is 15 residues. CDR3 nucleotides: TGTGCCAGCAGTTTACTGGGGGAGGTGAATCAGCCCCAGCATTTT. As protein: CASSLLGEVNQPQHF. Full variable domain (rest looked up from reference TRBV28 and TRBJ1-5): DVKVTQSSRYLVKRTGEKVFLECVQDMDHENMFWYRQDPGLGLRLIYFSYDVKMKEKGDIPEGYSVSREKKERFSLILESASTNQTSMYLCASSLLGEVNQPQHFGDGTRLSIL.

V gene TRBV19 combines with J gene TRBJ2-1; D not resolved. CDR3 length: 12 residues. In germline, CDR1 is LNHDA, CDR2 SQIVND (reference sequence). Trimming took 8 bases from V and 5 from J, leaving 10 bases between them. For the CDR3, the DNA is TGTGCCAGTTCCTCCCTCCACAATGAGCAGTTCTTC. It encodes CASSSLHNEQFF.

The rearrangement links TRBV20-1 to TRBJ2-1; the D gene is possibly TRBD1 (5 bases). Trimming cost V 3 bases and J 8 bases, with 11 bases left between them. The CDR3 runs to 12 residues. Germline V gene data show CDR1 as DFQATT and CDR2 as SNEGSKA (reference sequence). The CDR3 loop is CSASPKGDEQFF. CDR3 nucleotides: TGCAGTGCTAGTCCAAAAGGGGATGAGCAGTTCTTC.

V usage is TRBV5-1 and J usage is TRBJ1-5; D remains unclear. CDR1 is SGHRS and CDR2 is YFSETQ in the germline V gene. V dropped 0 bases and J dropped 2 bases, with 6 bases sitting between them. This CDR3 spans 14 amino acids. CDR3 region: CASSLDSGNQPQHF. The CDR3 DNA reads TGCGCCAGCAGCTTGGATTCGGGCAATCAGCCCCAGCATTTT.

The J gene is TRBJ2-1, the V gene TRBV5-6; no clear D. V shed 1 base and J shed 4 bases, with 9 bases lying between them. CDR1 is SGHDT, CDR2 YYEEEE, per germline. The CDR3 has 14 residues. CDR3 sequence (DNA): TGTGCCAGCAGCTTGACAGATAGGTACAATGAGCAGTTCTTC. Translated, it gives CASSLTDRYNEQFF.

As DNA, the CDR3 is TGCGCCAGCAGCCCGGGACTTTACAATGAGCAGTTCTTC. Translating gives CASSPGLYNEQFF. The chain combines TRBV5-1 with TRBJ2-1; a possible D gene is TRBD2 (6 bases). The CDR3 totals 13 residues. CDR1 SGHRS and CDR2 YFSETQ come from the germline V gene. V lost 4 bases to trimming and J lost 4 bases, with 9 bases between them.

This clone was found a few times. The V gene is TRBV4-1, the J gene TRBJ1-5, with D possibly matching TRBD1 (6 bases). V was trimmed by 6 bases and J by 0 bases, leaving 12 bases between them. The CDR3 spans 15 residues. Germline CDR1 and CDR2: MGHRA and YSYEKL. CDR3: CASSLGQNSNQPQHF. The CDR3 DNA reads TGCGCCAGCAGTCTTGGACAGAATAGCAATCAGCCCCAGCATTTT.

The V gene is TRBV6-2 or TRBV6-3, the J gene TRBJ2-2; 7 bases align to TRBD2. The CDR3 has 18 amino acids. The V and J ends lost 6 bases and 0 bases, in that order; junction bases with no gene match: 13. CDR1 is MNHEY, CDR2 SVGEGT, per germline. CDR3 amino acids: CASSPRWAGVPNTGELFF. DNA of the CDR3: TGTGCCAGCAGCCCTCGATGGGCGGGGGTTCCGAACACCGGGGAGCTGTTTTTT.

As DNA, the CDR3 is TGTGCCAGCAGCTTAGACCCAGGTACCTACGAGCAGTACTTC. Its protein is CASSLDPGTYEQYF. This sequence joins TRBV7-9 and TRBJ2-7; no clear D gene. The CDR3 runs 14 residues. CDR1 and CDR2 (germline): SEHNR, FQNEAQ (reference sequence). V lost 1 base to trimming and J lost 2 bases, with 9 bases between them.

This chain uses TRBV3-1 (or the pseudogene TRBV3-2) with TRBJ1-1, with 9 positions matching TRBD1. Germline values: CDR1 LGHDT, CDR2 YNNKEL (reference sequence). This CDR3 contains 16 residues. J lost 3 bases, V lost 2 bases, and 7 bases had no gene match. The CDR3: CASSQYTGGWDTEAFF. The CDR3 coding sequence is TGTGCCAGCAGCCAATACACAGGGGGCTGGGACACTGAAGCTTTCTTT.

The V call is TRBV12-3 or TRBV12-4, the J call TRBJ2-1; the D gene is possibly TRBD1 (5 bases). The CDR3 spans 13 residues. Trimming took off 3 bases at V and 5 bases at J, with 8 bases between the two ends. The CDR3 DNA is TGTGCCAGCAGTTTCGGACACAACAATGAGCAGTTCTTC. The encoded protein is CASSFGHNNEQFF.

This clone occurred once. This chain links TRBV7-9 with TRBJ1-2; D possibly corresponds to TRBD1 (5 bases). The CDR3 is made up of 15 amino acids. V lost 0 bases and J lost 0, with 8 bases in between. The germline V gene encodes CDR1 SEHNR and CDR2 FQNEAQ (reference sequence). CDR3 amino acids: CASSLAVGANYGYTF. For the CDR3, the DNA is TGTGCCAGCAGCTTAGCTGTAGGGGCTAACTATGGCTACACCTTC.

This rearrangement joins TRBV29-1 to TRBJ1-1; D ambiguous. The germline V and J ends were trimmed by 6 bases and 0 bases, with 14 bases remaining between them. The CDR3 runs to 14 residues. Germline V gene data show CDR1 as SQVTM and CDR2 as ANQGSEA. In DNA form, the CDR3 reads TGCAGCGTGCCTTATGACGGGATGAACACTGAAGCTTTCTTT. Encoded protein: CSVPYDGMNTEAFF.